Listed here are 5 T cell receptor beta chains from one sample, sequenced in a study of blood T cell repertoires in COVID-19. The method was immunoSEQ multiplex PCR; TCRdb's version includes in-frame clones alone and lacks a portion of them. This sample has roughly 120,000 clones, with around 85% found just once. Sequences were obtained from peripheral blood. The receptors derive from a woman of 80 years or more with COVID-19, enrolled during active disease.

The rearrangement links TRBV28 to TRBJ2-7; perhaps TRBD2 as D (5 bases). Germline V lookup: CDR1 MDHEN, CDR2 SYDVKM. The CDR3 contains 13 residues. Trimming took 6 bases from V and 3 from J, leaving 12 bases between them. The CDR3 bases are TGTGCCAGCAGCTTTTTGAGGGACTACGAGCAGTACTTC. It yields the protein CASSFLRDYEQYF.

V and J are TRBV19 and TRBJ1-1; no clear D gene. The length of the CDR3 is 13 residues. CDR1 and CDR2 from the germline V gene are LNHDA and SQIVND (reference sequence). Between the trimmed V and J ends, which lost 6 bases and 1 base, there was a span of 9 bases. The CDR3 is CASSKQPNTEAFF. CDR3 nucleotide sequence: TGTGCCAGTAGCAAACAACCGAACACTGAAGCTTTCTTT.

The rearrangement joins TRBV19 to TRBJ2-6; D gene unclear. Germline V gene data show CDR1 as LNHDA and CDR2 as SQIVND (reference sequence). The CDR3 extends over 15 amino acids. Trimming took 3 bases from V and 0 from J, leaving 6 bases between them. The CDR3 sequence is CASSIEDSGANVLTF. The CDR3 DNA reads TGTGCCAGTAGTATCGAGGACTCTGGGGCCAACGTCCTGACTTTC.

The chain links TRBV4-2 to TRBJ2-1; 7 nucleotides match TRBD1. The V and J ends lost 4 bases and 5 bases, in that order; junction bases with no gene match: 8. The CDR3 runs to 15 residues. In germline, CDR1 is LGHNA, CDR2 YNFKEQ. The CDR3 DNA sequence: TGTGCCAGCAGCCTGGAGGCCCAGGGGGACAATGAGCAGTTCTTC. Translation gives CASSLEAQGDNEQFF.

The chain is built from TRBV5-6 and TRBJ1-2; D remains ambiguous. Per the germline V gene, CDR1 is SGHDT and CDR2 is YYEEEE. The CDR3 is made up of 12 amino acids. V was clipped by 4 bases and J by 0 bases, with 4 bases between them. The CDR3 reads CASSGSNYGYTF. The CDR3 DNA reads as TGTGCCAGCAGCGGCTCTAACTATGGCTACACCTTC.